What follows are 19 T cell receptor beta chains derived from one specimen sequenced in a study of CD8+CD57+ T cells in acquired aplastic anemia. Profiling of TCR beta VDJ combinations and CDR3 sequences used genomic DNA as template. TCRdb re-called the reads through MiXCR, storing one row per CDR3 protein. The sample contains about 150,000 distinct CDR3 sequences, around 41% of which appear only once. Sequencing used sorted CD4+, CD8+, or CD8+CD57+ T cells (not recorded which) from PBMCs. These receptors were obtained from a human donor in good health, serving as a control.

The chain uses TRBV11-2 and TRBJ1-5; D is perhaps TRBD1 (5 bases). The CDR3 length is 16 residues. V was clipped by 5 bases and J by 0 bases, with 14 bases between them. Germline V CDR1 and CDR2: SGHAT, FQNNGV. Here the CDR3 reads CASSAPGDNSNQPQHF. CDR3 DNA sequence: TGTGCCAGCAGCGCTCCGGGGGATAATAGCAATCAGCCCCAGCATTTT.

This clonotype was picked up a small number of times. V gene TRBV27 combines with J gene TRBJ2-1; D possibly corresponds to TRBD2 (5 bases). The CDR3 sequence is 15 residues long. The ends were cut back, 6 bases at V and 4 bases at J, with 16 bases in the middle. Germline CDR1 and CDR2: MNHEY and SMNVEV (reference sequence). CDR3 DNA: TGTGCCAGCAGCGCATTAGGACTTTATTACAATGAGCAGTTCTTC. Amino acid sequence: CASSALGLYYNEQFF.

This clonotype was observed many times. Here the CDR3 DNA reads TGTGCCTGGAATCGCGTAGACGAGCAGTACTTC. Translating gives CAWNRVDEQYF. The gene calls are TRBV30 and TRBJ2-7; D uncertain. The germline V gene encodes CDR1 GTSNPN and CDR2 SVGIG (reference sequence). V lost 4 bases to trimming and J lost 5 bases, with 9 bases between them. The CDR3 has 11 residues.

Many counts were recorded for this clonotype. The V call is TRBV30, the J call TRBJ2-6; possibly TRBD2 for D (7 bases). CDR1 GTSNPN and CDR2 SVGIG come from the germline V gene (reference sequence). The CDR3 loop spans 15 amino acids. V dropped 8 bases and J dropped 5 bases, with 19 bases sitting between them. Written as DNA, the CDR3 is TGTGCCCACAGGTATCCGGGGGGCTGGGCCAACGTCCTGACTTTC. Residues: CAHRYPGGWANVLTF.

This clonotype was seen at least ten times. The chain is built from TRBV28 and TRBJ1-1; D not resolved. This CDR3 contains 13 residues. The V end was cut by 7 bases, the J end by 9 bases, with 18 bases between. CDR1 is MDHEN and CDR2 is SYDVKM in the germline V gene. The CDR3 sequence is CASTEVGTAKAFF. The CDR3 nucleotides are TGTGCCAGCACCGAGGTCGGTACAGCTAAAGCTTTCTTT.

This clonotype was detected many times. The chain has TRBV20-1 and TRBJ2-7, with 7 bases matching TRBD1. The CDR3 loop spans 13 amino acids. CDR1 and CDR2 from the germline V gene are DFQATT and SNEGSKA (reference sequence). Trimming removed 4 bases from V and 2 bases from J; junction bases left unmatched: 5. In DNA form, the CDR3 reads TGCAGTGCTATACCGACAGGGACCTACGAGCAGTACTTC. Translating gives CSAIPTGTYEQYF.

The chain carries TRBV6-2 or TRBV6-3 and TRBJ2-1, with D possibly TRBD2 on 6 matching bases. Germline CDR1 is MNHEY and CDR2 is SVGEGT. The CDR3 has 16 amino acids. With 3 bases removed from V and 4 bases from J, the gap between germline ends came to 16 bases. CDR3 nucleotide sequence: TGTGCCAGCAGTTATAGGACTACCCCCAATTACAATGAGCAGTTCTTC. This gives the protein CASSYRTTPNYNEQFF.

The genes are TRBV18 and TRBJ1-5; no reliable D call. V dropped 6 bases and J dropped 3 bases, with 18 bases sitting between them. The length of the CDR3 is 16 residues. CDR1 KGHSH and CDR2 LQKENI come from the germline V gene. CDR3: CASSASPRVPNQPQHF. For the CDR3, the DNA is TGTGCCAGCTCCGCAAGTCCCCGGGTTCCCAATCAGCCCCAGCATTTT.

This clonotype was seen at least ten times. The rearrangement links TRBV6-4 to TRBJ1-1; 9 bases agree with TRBD1. The junction had 10 bases not matched to a gene; V was cut back by 6 bases and J by 11 bases. Germline CDR1 reads MRHNA; CDR2 reads SNTAGT. The CDR3 runs to 13 residues. DNA for the CDR3: TGTGCCAGCAGGCCAGGGACAGGGAGTCGGGCTTTCTTT. This sequence encodes CASRPGTGSRAFF.

The table lists this clonotype with many counts. The chain couples TRBV19 to TRBJ2-3; 7 nucleotides align to TRBD2. This CDR3 has 15 residues. CDR1 is LNHDA, CDR2 SQIVND, per germline (reference sequence). Trimming took 7 bases from V and 6 from J; bases not matched to a gene: 13. The CDR3 coding sequence is TGTGCCAGTAATGAAGGGAGGGGTTTGTCGGATACGCAGTATTTT. As protein: CASNEGRGLSDTQYF.

The rearrangement links TRBV11-2 to TRBJ2-1; D is unresolved. CDR3 length: 16 amino acids. The ends were cut back, 0 bases at V and 1 base at J, with 10 bases in the middle. CDR1 is SGHAT, CDR2 FQNNGV, per germline. The CDR3 DNA reads TGTGCCAGCAGCTTAGAGGCTATCGAGTCCTACAATGAGCAGTTCTTC. Residues: CASSLEAIESYNEQFF.

This clonotype has at least ten counts. This chain joins TRBV7-8 and TRBJ1-1, with no clear D. From germline, CDR1 is SGHVS and CDR2 FQNEAQ. The CDR3 has 13 amino acids. The V gene lost 6 bases and the J gene lost 0 bases, with 8 bases spanning the gap. The DNA for the CDR3 is TGTGCCAGCAGGCCTACAGTGAACACTGAAGCTTTCTTT. It codes for CASRPTVNTEAFF.

This clonotype was observed once. The genes are TRBV10-3 and TRBJ2-7; the D is unclear. This CDR3 is built from 14 residues. Trimming left V 2 bases short and J 3 bases short, with 11 bases between. Germline V gene data show CDR1 as ENHRY and CDR2 as SYGVKD. CDR3 sequence reads: CAISEPSMDYEQYF. CDR3 nucleotides: TGTGCCATCAGTGAGCCGAGCATGGACTACGAGCAGTACTTC.

At least ten counts were recorded for this clonotype. The chain uses TRBV6-1 and TRBJ2-7; tentative D call: TRBD1 (6 bases). CDR1 and CDR2 (germline): MNHNS, SASEGT. The germline V and J ends were trimmed by 7 bases and 3 bases, with 10 bases remaining between them. This CDR3 region has 12 residues. The CDR3 DNA follows: TGTGCCAGCAAGGACAGTTACTACGAGCAGTACTTC. Its translation is CASKDSYYEQYF.

This clonotype turned up a few times. This chain uses TRBV4-1 with TRBJ1-4; 8 bases fit TRBD1. Germline assignment: CDR1 MGHRA and CDR2 YSYEKL. Trimming cost V 4 bases and J 8 bases; bases outside gene matches: 6. CDR3 length: 14 residues. The CDR3 region has the DNA TGCGCCAGCAGCCGAGTACAGGGGGTCGAAAAACTGTTTTTT. Protein: CASSRVQGVEKLFF.

Concerning this clonotype: The conserved final phenylalanine or tryptophan is absent from the CDR3, which likely points to a read error. No DNA is shown, since the ends of the CDR3 on it are uncertain; the CDR3 is the one TCRdb lists. V is TRBV11-3 and J is TRBJ2-7; the tabulated D call, TRBD2, remains unverified against the DNA. The CDR3 spans 10 amino acids, including both terminal residues. Germline V gene sequence: CDR1 SGHNT, CDR2 YENEEA. This CDR3 is CASRKAGSSL.

This clonotype occurred once. The chain joins TRBV25-1 to TRBJ1-2; 7 bases map to TRBD1. The germline V gene encodes CDR1 MGHDK and CDR2 SYGVNS. The CDR3 consists of 16 residues. V gave up 6 bases and J gave up 4 bases; unmatched junction bases: 14. The chain's CDR3 is CASSVQLRGLIYGYTF. CDR3 nucleotides: TGTGCCAGCAGCGTACAGTTGAGGGGGCTAATCTATGGCTACACCTTC.

This clonotype was observed a few times. V usage is TRBV9 and J usage is TRBJ1-6; D remains unclear. Germline loops: CDR1 SGDLS, CDR2 YYNGEE. CDR3 length equals 14 residues. Trimming cost V 0 bases and J 4 bases, with 5 bases left between them. This chain's CDR3 is CASSVVEYNSPLHF. The CDR3 DNA sequence: TGTGCCAGCAGCGTAGTAGAGTATAATTCACCCCTCCACTTT.

This clonotype was seen at least ten times. The chain joins TRBV20-1 to TRBJ1-2; 9 nucleotides match TRBD1. CDR1 and CDR2 (germline): DFQATT, SNEGSKA (reference sequence). This CDR3 is 12 amino acids long. V gave up 4 bases and J gave up 8 bases; unmatched junction bases: 5. CDR3 coding DNA: TGCAGTGCTACCGACAGGGGGAACGGCTACACCTTC. Translating it yields CSATDRGNGYTF.